The 16 T cell receptor beta chains below were found in one sample sequenced in a study of blood T cell repertoires in COVID-19. Libraries were prepared by immunoSEQ multiplex PCR; TCRdb keeps only in-frame clonotypes and omits some of them. The sample includes about 100,000 clones, 80% to 90% of them seen just once. Sample: peripheral blood. These receptors came from a man older than 75 with COVID-19, enrolled during active disease.

V gene TRBV12-3 or TRBV12-4 combines with J gene TRBJ1-1; D gene uncertain. CDR3 length: 12 amino acids. Between the trimmed V and J ends, which lost 6 bases and 8 bases, there was a span of 13 bases. The CDR3 nucleotides read TGTGCCAGCAGCCCCGACATTCCCGAAGCTTTCTTT. Translated: CASSPDIPEAFF.

This clone was observed a few times. V is TRBV27 and J is TRBJ2-2; 9 nucleotides align to TRBD2. CDR3 size: 17 residues. Germline V CDR1 and CDR2: MNHEY, SMNVEV (reference sequence). V lost 3 bases to trimming and J lost 0 bases; unmatched junction nucleotides: 5. The CDR3 loop reads CASSFGIAGANTGELFF. CDR3 coding DNA: TGTGCCAGCAGTTTTGGGATAGCGGGAGCGAACACCGGGGAGCTGTTTTTT.

This chain uses TRBV11-3 with TRBJ2-5, with 11 bases matching TRBD1. Germline CDR1 is SGHNT and CDR2 is YENEEA. V shed 5 bases, J shed 2 bases, and the junction held 4 bases outside the gene matches. This CDR3 is built from 15 residues. The chain's CDR3 is CASSRTGGVQETQYF. The CDR3 DNA follows: TGTGCCAGCAGCAGGACAGGGGGCGTTCAAGAGACCCAGTACTTC.

The chain's CDR3 is CASRDSYSYEQYF. The CDR3 DNA sequence: TGTGCCAGTAGAGACAGTTACTCCTACGAGCAGTACTTC. The V call is TRBV19, the J call TRBJ2-7; D is possibly TRBD1 (5 bases). The germline CDR1 and CDR2 sequences are LNHDA and SQIVND (reference sequence). V was pared by 6 bases and J by 0 bases, with 9 bases between. This CDR3 has 13 residues.

This clone turned up a few times. The chain uses TRBV4-2 and TRBJ1-2; 7 bases line up with TRBD1. V gave up 1 base and J gave up 4 bases; unmatched junction bases: 6. The CDR3 totals 15 residues. Germline CDR1 is LGHNA and CDR2 is YNFKEQ. The CDR3 coding sequence is TGTGCCAGCAGCCAAGGTAGGGGGCGAGTCTATGGCTACACCTTC. Translating gives CASSQGRGRVYGYTF.

CDR3 in amino acids: CASSRGGLPTEAFF. The CDR3 DNA reads TGTGCCAGTTCGAGAGGCGGGCTGCCCACTGAAGCTTTCTTT. The rearrangement links TRBV19 to TRBJ1-1; D not certain. V was shortened by 8 bases and J by 4 bases, with 17 bases between the two germline ends. Germline-derived CDR1 and CDR2 are LNHDA and SQIVND (reference sequence). CDR3 size: 14 residues.

The rearrangement uses TRBV5-1 and TRBJ1-4; a possible D gene is TRBD1 (6 bases). CDR1 and CDR2 from the germline V gene are SGHRS and YFSETQ. V was clipped by 4 bases and J by 8 bases, with 18 bases between them. The CDR3 extends over 15 amino acids. CDR3 DNA: TGCGCCAGCAGCCTAGGGGGACCCAACAGGGAAAAACTGTTTTTT. It translates to CASSLGGPNREKLFF.

The rearrangement joins TRBV4-1 to TRBJ2-1, with 12 bases lining up with TRBD2. Trimming cost V 1 base and J 4 bases; bases outside gene matches: 2. Germline loops: CDR1 MGHRA, CDR2 YSYEKL. This CDR3 has 16 residues. The CDR3 DNA reads as TGCGCCAGCAGCCAAGCCGGACTAGCGGGATACAATGAGCAGTTCTTC. Translated: CASSQAGLAGYNEQFF.

This clone was recorded once. The chain links TRBV7-2 to TRBJ1-2; D is perhaps TRBD1 (6 bases). This CDR3 is 15 amino acids long. Germline V gene data show CDR1 as SGHTA and CDR2 as FQGNSA. Trimming removed 5 bases from V and 3 bases from J, with 16 bases in between. CDR3 residues: CASSGRAGADYGYTF. In DNA, the CDR3 is TGTGCCAGCAGCGGGCGTGCGGGGGCAGACTATGGCTACACCTTC.

This clone was observed a single time. The chain uses TRBV7-9 and TRBJ1-2; 8 nucleotides agree with TRBD1. CDR3 length: 16 residues. Germline V gene data show CDR1 as SEHNR and CDR2 as FQNEAQ (reference sequence). Losses at the gene ends were 0 bases for V and 8 bases for J; bases not matched to a gene: 11. CDR3 loop: CASSLAGLDRGWGYTF. The CDR3 DNA reads TGTGCCAGCAGCTTAGCGGGGCTTGACAGGGGCTGGGGCTACACCTTC.

This chain links TRBV5-1 with TRBJ2-3, with TRBD2 as a possible D gene (7 bases). This CDR3 is built from 16 residues. The germline V gene has CDR1 SGHRS and CDR2 YFSETQ. V lost 3 bases and J lost 1, with 15 bases in between. The CDR3 nucleotides read TGCGCCAGCAGCTACGTTTCGGGGGGCCGCACAGATACGCAGTATTTT. This sequence encodes CASSYVSGGRTDTQYF.

The gene calls are TRBV5-1 and TRBJ2-7; 8 positions match TRBD1. Per germline, CDR1 SGHRS and CDR2 YFSETQ. Trimming at V came to 5 bases and at J to 0 bases, leaving 10 bases not matched to a gene. The CDR3 runs to 16 residues. The CDR3 loop reads CASSFLHRGNSYEQYF. In nucleotides, the CDR3 is TGCGCCAGCAGTTTTTTACACAGGGGGAACTCCTACGAGCAGTACTTC.

V and J are TRBV6-5 and TRBJ1-6; 7 nucleotides match TRBD1. With 2 bases clipped from V and 10 bases from J, the junction kept 5 bases outside the gene matches. CDR1 is MNHEY, CDR2 SVGAGI, per germline. This CDR3 is built from 14 residues. CDR3 coding DNA: TGTGCCAGCAGTTACCGACAGGGAGCCTCACCCCTCCACTTT. This translates into CASSYRQGASPLHF.

The chain uses TRBV10-1 and TRBJ2-1; 11 bases match TRBD2. The germline gives CDR1 WNHNN, CDR2 SYGVQD (reference sequence). The CDR3 loop spans 14 amino acids. Trimming cost V 4 bases and J 10 bases; bases outside gene matches: 6. The CDR3 sequence is CASSVYSSGGEQFF. CDR3 DNA: TGCGCCAGCAGTGTGTATTCTAGCGGGGGGGAGCAGTTCTTC.

V usage is TRBV27 and J usage is TRBJ1-2, with D uncertain. Trimming left V 2 bases short and J 6 bases short, with 19 bases between. The CDR3 spans 16 residues. Germline V gives CDR1 MNHEY, CDR2 SMNVEV (reference sequence). The CDR3 DNA reads as TGTGCCAGCAGTTTAGTAGGTCAGGCCCGCTTGGATGGCTACACCTTC. The encoded protein is CASSLVGQARLDGYTF.

The chain recombines TRBV19 with TRBJ1-6, with 8 bases matching TRBD1. This CDR3 has 18 residues. Germline lookup yields CDR1 LNHDA and CDR2 SQIVND (reference sequence). Germline trimming cut 1 base from V and 9 bases from J; bases unmatched to any gene: 14. CDR3 sequence (DNA): TGTGCCAGTAGTATAGTACGTCAGGGGCAGGGGGCTTCTTCACCCCTCCACTTT. It encodes CASSIVRQGQGASSPLHF.